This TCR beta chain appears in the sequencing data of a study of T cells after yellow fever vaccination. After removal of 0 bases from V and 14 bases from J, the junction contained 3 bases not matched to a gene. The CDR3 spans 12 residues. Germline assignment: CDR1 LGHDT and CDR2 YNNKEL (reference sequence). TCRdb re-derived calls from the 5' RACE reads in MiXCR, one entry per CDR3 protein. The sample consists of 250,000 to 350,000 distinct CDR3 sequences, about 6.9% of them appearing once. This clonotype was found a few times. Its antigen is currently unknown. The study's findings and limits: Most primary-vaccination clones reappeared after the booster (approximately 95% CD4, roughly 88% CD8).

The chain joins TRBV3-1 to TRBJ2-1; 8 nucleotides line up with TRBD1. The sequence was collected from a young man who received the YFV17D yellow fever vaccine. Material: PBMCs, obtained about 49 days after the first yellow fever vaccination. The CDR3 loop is CASSQERDRKFF. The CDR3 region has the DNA TGTGCCAGCAGCCAAGAAAGGGACAGGAAGTTCTTC.